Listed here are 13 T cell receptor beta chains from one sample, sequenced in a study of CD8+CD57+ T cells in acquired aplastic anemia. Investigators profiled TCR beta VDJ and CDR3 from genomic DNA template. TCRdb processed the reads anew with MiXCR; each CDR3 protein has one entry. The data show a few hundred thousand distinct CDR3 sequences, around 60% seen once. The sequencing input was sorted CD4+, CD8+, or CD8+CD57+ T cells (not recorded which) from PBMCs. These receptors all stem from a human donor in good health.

CDR3 DNA sequence: TGTGCCAGCAGCTTAGACGGTTGGAACACTGAAGCTTTCTTT. Protein product: CASSLDGWNTEAFF. The chain links TRBV7-9 to TRBJ1-1; D not resolved. Trimming cost V 1 base and J 1 base, with 7 bases left between them. There are 14 residues in the CDR3. Germline values: CDR1 SEHNR, CDR2 FQNEAQ (reference sequence).

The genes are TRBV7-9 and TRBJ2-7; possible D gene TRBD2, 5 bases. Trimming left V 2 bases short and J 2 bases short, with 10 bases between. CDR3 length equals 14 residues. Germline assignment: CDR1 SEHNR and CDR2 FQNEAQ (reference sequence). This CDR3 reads CASSLSGNPYEQYF. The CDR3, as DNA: TGTGCCAGCAGCTTATCCGGGAACCCCTACGAGCAGTACTTC.

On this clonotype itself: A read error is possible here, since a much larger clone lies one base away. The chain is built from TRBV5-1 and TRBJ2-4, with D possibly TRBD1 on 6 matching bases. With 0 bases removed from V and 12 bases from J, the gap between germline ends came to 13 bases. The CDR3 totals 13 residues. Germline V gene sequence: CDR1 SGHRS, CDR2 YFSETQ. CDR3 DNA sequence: TGCGCCAGCAGCTTGGTTGTTGGGGACACTCAGTACTTC. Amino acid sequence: CASSLVVGDTQYF.

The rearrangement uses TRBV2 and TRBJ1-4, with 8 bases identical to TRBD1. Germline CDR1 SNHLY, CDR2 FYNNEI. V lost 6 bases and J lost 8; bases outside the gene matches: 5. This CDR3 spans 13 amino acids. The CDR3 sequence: CASRGGTGEKLFF. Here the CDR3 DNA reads TGTGCCAGCAGGGGAGGGACAGGAGAAAAACTGTTTTTT.

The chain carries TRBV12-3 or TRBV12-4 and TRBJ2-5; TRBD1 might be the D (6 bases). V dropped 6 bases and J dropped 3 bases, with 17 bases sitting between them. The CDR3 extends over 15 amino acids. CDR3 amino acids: CASSLTNRAEETQYF. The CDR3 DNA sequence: TGTGCCAGCAGCCTTACTAACAGGGCGGAAGAGACCCAGTACTTC.

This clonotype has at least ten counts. DNA of the CDR3: TGCAGTGCCCGCCCTGGCGGGACGGGCGCCTACAATGAGCAGTTCTTC. Amino acid sequence: CSARPGGTGAYNEQFF. The rearrangement joins TRBV20-1 to TRBJ2-1, with D possibly being TRBD2 (6 bases). V gave up 6 bases and J gave up 2 bases, with 20 bases separating them. Per the germline V gene, CDR1 is DFQATT and CDR2 is SNEGSKA (reference sequence). The length of the CDR3 is 16 residues.

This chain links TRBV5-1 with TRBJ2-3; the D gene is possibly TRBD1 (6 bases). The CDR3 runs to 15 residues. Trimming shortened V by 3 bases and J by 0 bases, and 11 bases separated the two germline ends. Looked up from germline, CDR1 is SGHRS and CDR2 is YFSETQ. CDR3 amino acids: CASSSQGPSTDTQYF. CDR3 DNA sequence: TGCGCCAGCAGCTCACAGGGACCTAGCACAGATACGCAGTATTTT.

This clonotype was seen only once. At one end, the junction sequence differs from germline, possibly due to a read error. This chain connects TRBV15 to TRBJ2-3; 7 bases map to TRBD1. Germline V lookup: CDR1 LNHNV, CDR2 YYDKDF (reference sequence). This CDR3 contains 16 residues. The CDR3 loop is CATSIIDREGTDMQYF. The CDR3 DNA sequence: TGTGCCACCAGCATCATCGACAGGGAAGGCACAGATATGCAGTATTTT. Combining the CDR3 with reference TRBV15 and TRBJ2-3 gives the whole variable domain DAMVIQNPRYQVTQFGKPVTLSCSQTLNHNVMYWYQQKSSQAPKLLFHYYDKDFNNEADTPDNFQSRRPNTSFCFLDIRSPGLGDTAMYLCATSIIDREGTDMQYFGPGTRLTVL.

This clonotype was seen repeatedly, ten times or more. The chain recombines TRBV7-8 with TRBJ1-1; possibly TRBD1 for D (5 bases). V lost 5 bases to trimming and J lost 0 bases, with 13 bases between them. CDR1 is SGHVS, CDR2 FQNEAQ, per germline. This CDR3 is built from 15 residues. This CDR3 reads CASSPTDSLNTEAFF. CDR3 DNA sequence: TGTGCCAGCAGCCCTACCGACAGCCTGAACACTGAAGCTTTCTTT.

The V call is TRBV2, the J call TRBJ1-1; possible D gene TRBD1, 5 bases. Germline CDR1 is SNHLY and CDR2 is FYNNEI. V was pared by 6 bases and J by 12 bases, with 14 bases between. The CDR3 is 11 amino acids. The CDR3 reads CASRAGGESFF. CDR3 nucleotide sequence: TGTGCCAGCAGGGCGGGGGGGGAATCTTTCTTT.

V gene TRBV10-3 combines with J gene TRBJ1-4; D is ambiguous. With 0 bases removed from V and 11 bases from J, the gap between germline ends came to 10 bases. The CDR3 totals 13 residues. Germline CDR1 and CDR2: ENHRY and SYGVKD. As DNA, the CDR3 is TGTGCCATCAGTGAGTCGTATGAAGGGAAACTGTTTTTT. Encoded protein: CAISESYEGKLFF.

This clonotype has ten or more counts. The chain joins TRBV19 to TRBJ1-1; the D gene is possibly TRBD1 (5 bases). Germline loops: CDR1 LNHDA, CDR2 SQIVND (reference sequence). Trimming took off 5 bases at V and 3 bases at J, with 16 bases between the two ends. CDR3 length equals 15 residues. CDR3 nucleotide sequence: TGTGCCAGTAGTCTCCTGATGGGGGTCCACACTGAAGCTTTCTTT. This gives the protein CASSLLMGVHTEAFF. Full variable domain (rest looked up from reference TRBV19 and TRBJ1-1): DGGITQSPKYLFRKEGQNVTLSCEQNLNHDAMYWYRQDPGQGLRLIYYSQIVNDFQKGDIAEGYSVSREKKESFPLTVTSAQKNPTAFYLCASSLLMGVHTEAFFGQGTRLTVV.

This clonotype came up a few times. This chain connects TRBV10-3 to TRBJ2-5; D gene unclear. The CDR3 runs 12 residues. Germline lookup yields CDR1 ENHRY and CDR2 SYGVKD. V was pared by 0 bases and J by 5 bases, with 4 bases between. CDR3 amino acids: CAISESRETQYF. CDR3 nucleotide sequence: TGTGCCATCAGTGAGTCGCGGGAGACCCAGTACTTC.